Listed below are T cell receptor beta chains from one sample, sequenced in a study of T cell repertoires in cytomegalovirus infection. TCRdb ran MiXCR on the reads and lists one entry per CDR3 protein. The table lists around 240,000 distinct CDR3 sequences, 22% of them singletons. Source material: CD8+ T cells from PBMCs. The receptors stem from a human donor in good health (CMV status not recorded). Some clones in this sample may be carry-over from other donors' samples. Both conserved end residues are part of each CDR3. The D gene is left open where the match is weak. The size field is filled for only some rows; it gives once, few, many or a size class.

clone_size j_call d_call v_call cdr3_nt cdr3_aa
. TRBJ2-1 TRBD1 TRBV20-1 TGCAGTGCAAGGGACAGCAGGACCTACAATGAGCAGTTCTTC CSARDSRTYNEQFF
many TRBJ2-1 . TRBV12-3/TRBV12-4 TGTGCCAGCAGTGCGGACTACAATGAGCAGTTCTTC CASSADYNEQFF
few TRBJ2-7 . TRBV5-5 TGTGCCAGCAGCTTGGAGACAGGCCATACCTACGAGCAGTACTTC CASSLETGHTYEQYF
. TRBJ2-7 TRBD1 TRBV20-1 TGCAGTGCTACACAGGGGAACGAGCAGTACTTC CSATQGNEQYF
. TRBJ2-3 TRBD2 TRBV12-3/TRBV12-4 TGTGCCAGCAGCTATAGGACTAGCGGGGGCACAGATACGCAGTATTTT CASSYRTSGGTDTQYF
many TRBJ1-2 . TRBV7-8 TGTGCCAGCAGCTTAGCGCTCGGCAGGGATTATGGCTACACCTTC CASSLALGRDYGYTF
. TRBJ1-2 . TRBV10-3 TGTGCCATCAGTGACCTGGAGAACTATGGCTACACCTTC CAISDLENYGYTF
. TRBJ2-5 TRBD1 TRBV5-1 TGCGCCAGCAGCTCGCCGGGACAGGGAGGAGAGACCCAGTACTTC CASSSPGQGGETQYF
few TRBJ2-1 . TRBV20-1 TGCAGTGATGACGGGGGCCAATTCTACAATGAGCAGTTCTTC CSDDGGQFYNEQFF
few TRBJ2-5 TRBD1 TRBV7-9 TGTGCCAGCAGTCCCCGGGACAGGGGCCAAGAGACCCAGTACTTC CASSPRDRGQETQYF
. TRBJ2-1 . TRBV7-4 TGTGCCAGCAGCTTAGGTCTCGGTGAGCAGTTCTTC CASSLGLGEQFF
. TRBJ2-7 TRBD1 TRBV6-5 TGTGCCAGCAGTTACTCGCGGACAGGGACCGAGCAGTACTTC CASSYSRTGTEQYF
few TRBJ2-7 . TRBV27 TGTGCCAGCAGTTTATCGGTCTCCTACGAGCAGTACTTC CASSLSVSYEQYF
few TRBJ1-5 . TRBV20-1 TGCAGTGCTCCCGGCGCGACAGGTACAAATCAGCCCCAGCATTTT CSAPGATGTNQPQHF
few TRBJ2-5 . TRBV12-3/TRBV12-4 TGTGCCAGCAGTTTTGGGGATCCGGAGACCCAGTACTTC CASSFGDPETQYF
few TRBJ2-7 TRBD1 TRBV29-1 TGCAGCGTTAGACAGGGAGCCTACGAGCAGTACTTC CSVRQGAYEQYF
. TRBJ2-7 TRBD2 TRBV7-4 TGTGCCAGCAGCTTGTGCCCAGGGACTAGCGGGGGGAAGTACGAGCAGTACTTC CASSLCPGTSGGKYEQYF
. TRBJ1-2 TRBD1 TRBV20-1 TGCAGTGCAGAGGGACAGGGGTTTGACTATGGCTACACCTTC CSAEGQGFDYGYTF
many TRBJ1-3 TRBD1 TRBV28 TGTGCCAGCAGTTTCTCAGGGACAGCTGACACCATATATTTT CASSFSGTADTIYF
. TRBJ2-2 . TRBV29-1 TGCAGCGTCGGTGGGGGGGGGGGCCTGGACACCGGGGAGCTGTTTTTT CSVGGGGGLDTGELFF
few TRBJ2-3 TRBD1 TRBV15 TGTGCCACCAATCAAGGACAGGGGTTAGATACGCAGTATTTT CATNQGQGLDTQYF
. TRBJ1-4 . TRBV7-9 TGTGCCAGCGCCGAAAGGGACTACGAAGCAACTAATGAAAAACTGTTTTTT CASAERDYEATNEKLFF
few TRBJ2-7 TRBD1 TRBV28 TGTGCCAGCAGTCCCCGGGACAGGGGGGAACACGAGCAGTACTTC CASSPRDRGEHEQYF
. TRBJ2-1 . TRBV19 TGTGCCAGTAGTGCCGGACTGTTCTACAATGAGCAGTTCTTC CASSAGLFYNEQFF
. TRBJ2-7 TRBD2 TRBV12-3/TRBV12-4 TGTGCCAGCAGCGGACTAGCGGGGGACGAGCAGTACTTC CASSGLAGDEQYF
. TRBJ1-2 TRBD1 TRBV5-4 TGTGCCAGCAGCTCGATTTTAGACAGGGGGGACGGCTACACCTTC CASSSILDRGDGYTF
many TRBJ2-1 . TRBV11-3 TGTGCCAGCAGCTCGACGGGGATGGGCTACAATGAGCAGTTCTTC CASSSTGMGYNEQFF
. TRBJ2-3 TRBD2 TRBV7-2 TGTGCCAGCAGCTTAGCAGCTAGCGGGGGGGCTAGCACAGATACGCAGTATTTT CASSLAASGGASTDTQYF
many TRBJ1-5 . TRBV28 TGTGCCAGCAGCTTATTCGGCAATCAGCCCCAGCATTTT CASSLFGNQPQHF
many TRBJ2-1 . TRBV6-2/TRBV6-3 TGTGCCAGCAGTTACGAGTACAATGAGCAGTTCTTC CASSYEYNEQFF
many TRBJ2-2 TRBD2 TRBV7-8 TGTGCCAGCAGCTTAGGCCTAGCGGGGGGTCACACCGGGGAGCTGTTTTTT CASSLGLAGGHTGELFF
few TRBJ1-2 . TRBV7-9 TGTGCCAGCAGCTCGGTGAACTATGGCTACACCTTC CASSSVNYGYTF
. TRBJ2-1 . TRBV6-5 TGTGCCAGCAGTCCATTCTCGGGGGCCGGGGAGCAGTTCTTC CASSPFSGAGEQFF
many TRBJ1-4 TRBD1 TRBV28 TGTGCCAGCAGTTTATACCGGGACAGGTTAGCTAATGAAAAACTGTTTTTT CASSLYRDRLANEKLFF
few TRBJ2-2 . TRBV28 TGTGCCAGCAGTTTTGGGGGGGGGCCTACCGGGGAGCTGTTTTTT CASSFGGGPTGELFF
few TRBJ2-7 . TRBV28 TGTGCCAGCAGTTCACCGGGCTTGGCCTCCTACGAGCAGTACTTC CASSSPGLASYEQYF
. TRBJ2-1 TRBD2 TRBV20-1 TGCAGTGCCCTCATGTTAGCGGGGAGTGGCAATGAGCAGTTCTTC CSALMLAGSGNEQFF
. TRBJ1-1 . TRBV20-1 TGCAGTGCTAGAGCCCGGGTGACGGAAGCTTTCTTT CSARARVTEAFF
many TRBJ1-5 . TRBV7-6 TGTGCCAGCAGCCCCTGGCAGGGATATGATAGCAATCAGCCCCAGCATTTT CASSPWQGYDSNQPQHF
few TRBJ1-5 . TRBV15 TGTGCCACCAACGGGATGGAGGTGAGCAATCAGCCCCAGCATTTT CATNGMEVSNQPQHF
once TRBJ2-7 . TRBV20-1 TGCAGTGCTCCCGTAGGACAGTCCTACGAGCAGTACTTC CSAPVGQSYEQYF